One sample yielded the 29 T cell receptor beta chains listed below, sequenced in a study of blood T cell repertoires in COVID-19. Measured with immunoSEQ multiplex PCR; TCRdb has only the in-frame clones, and not every one. The profile shows about 64,000 clones, more than 75% of them singletons. Source material: PBMCs or T cells enriched from blood (not recorded which). These receptors all stem from a woman aged 40 to 49 who had recovered from COVID-19.

The gene calls are TRBV7-3 and TRBJ1-2; no clear D. Trimming cost V 5 bases and J 6 bases, with 22 bases left between them. The CDR3 totals 16 residues. Germline CDR1 and CDR2: SGHTA and FQGTGA. Written as DNA, the CDR3 is TGTGCCAGCAGCCCCGGGATTTCCCCGGCGGTTGATGGCTACACCTTC. It specifies CASSPGISPAVDGYTF.

V usage is TRBV25-1 and J usage is TRBJ1-2; 7 nucleotides match TRBD1. With 8 bases clipped from V and 6 bases from J, the junction kept 9 bases outside the gene matches. The CDR3 is made up of 13 amino acids. The germline gives CDR1 MGHDK, CDR2 SYGVNS. CDR3 nucleotides: TGTGCCAGCGTTCCTAGACAGGGTGATGGCTACACCTTC. Translating it yields CASVPRQGDGYTF.

This chain links TRBV9 with TRBJ1-6; maybe TRBD1 (5 bases). The V gene's germline CDR1 is SGDLS and CDR2 YYNGEE. V lost 3 bases and J 4 bases, leaving 8 bases between the germline ends. The CDR3 totals 14 residues. This chain's CDR3 is CASSEQGYNSPLHF. The CDR3 region has the DNA TGTGCCAGCAGCGAGCAGGGTTATAATTCACCCCTCCACTTT. Complete variable domain (other parts from reference TRBV9 and TRBJ1-6): DSGVTQTPKHLITATGQRVTLRCSPRSGDLSVYWYQQSLDQGLQFLIQYYNGEERAKGNILERFSAQQFPDLHSELNLSSLELGDSALYFCASSEQGYNSPLHFGNGTRLTVT.

V is TRBV7-6 and J is TRBJ1-5; TRBD1 might be the D (5 bases). With 6 bases removed from V and 4 bases from J, the gap between germline ends came to 13 bases. This CDR3 has 14 amino acids. Germline CDR1 and CDR2: SGHVS and FNYEAQ. CDR3 loop: CASSSTVDNQPQHF. The DNA for the CDR3 is TGTGCCAGCAGTTCGACAGTAGATAATCAGCCCCAGCATTTT. Complete variable domain (other parts from reference TRBV7-6 and TRBJ1-5): GAGVSQSPRYKVTKRGQDVALRCDPISGHVSLYWYRQALGQGPEFLTYFNYEAQQDKSGLPNDRFSAERPEGSISTLTIQRTEQRDSAMYRCASSSTVDNQPQHFGDGTRLSIL.

The CDR3 DNA reads as TGCGCCAGCAGCTTGATTGGTGGCAGGGCTGGAACCGGGGAGCTGTTTTTT. Its translation: CASSLIGGRAGTGELFF. The chain has TRBV5-1 and TRBJ2-2; possibly TRBD1 for D (5 bases). Trimming left V 1 base short and J 5 bases short, with 18 bases between. The CDR3 is 17 residues long. From germline, CDR1 is SGHRS and CDR2 YFSETQ.

The chain has TRBV11-2 and TRBJ1-1; tentative D call: TRBD1 (6 bases). V dropped 1 base and J dropped 1 base, with 19 bases sitting between them. Germline V CDR1 and CDR2: SGHAT, FQNNGV. The CDR3 contains 18 residues. CDR3 region: CASSLGMRGGPKNTEAFF. Written as DNA, the CDR3 is TGTGCCAGCAGCTTAGGAATGAGGGGGGGACCGAAGAACACTGAAGCTTTCTTT.

In DNA form, the CDR3 reads TGCGCCAGCAGCCAGGGACAGGGGGCTGGGGCCAACGTCCTGACTTTC. This codes for CASSQGQGAGANVLTF. The genes are TRBV5-1 and TRBJ2-6; TRBD1 matches 11 bases. CDR1 and CDR2 from the germline V gene are SGHRS and YFSETQ. The CDR3 sequence is 16 residues long. The junction had 2 bases not matched to a gene; V was cut back by 4 bases and J by 2 bases.

This rearrangement joins TRBV7-9 to TRBJ2-7, with 7 bases matching TRBD1. V lost 6 bases and J lost 4; bases outside the gene matches: 3. The CDR3 totals 12 residues. CDR1 and CDR2 from the germline V gene are SEHNR and FQNEAQ (reference sequence). The CDR3, as DNA: TGTGCCAGCAGATCGGACAGGTACGAGCAGTACTTC. Encoded protein: CASRSDRYEQYF.

The chain couples TRBV3-1 (or the pseudogene TRBV3-2) to TRBJ1-5, with D maybe TRBD1 (5 bases). This CDR3 is built from 15 residues. Deletions cut 0 bases from V and 2 bases from J, with 8 bases between. Germline V gives CDR1 LGHDT, CDR2 YNNKEL (reference sequence). Here the CDR3 reads CASSQELGGNQPQHF. The CDR3 DNA is TGTGCCAGCAGCCAAGAATTAGGGGGCAATCAGCCCCAGCATTTT.

V usage is TRBV4-1 and J usage is TRBJ2-3; D remains unclear. CDR3 length equals 16 residues. The germline CDR1 and CDR2 sequences are MGHRA and YSYEKL. The V and J ends lost 1 base and 4 bases respectively, with 15 bases between them. The CDR3 coding sequence is TGCGCCAGCAGCCAAGTGGGCTCCGTAAACGCAGATACGCAGTATTTT. As protein: CASSQVGSVNADTQYF.

The gene calls are TRBV11-3 and TRBJ2-5, with 12 bases identical to TRBD2. With V trimmed by 7 bases and J by 0 bases, 12 bases remained unmatched. The CDR3 is made up of 18 amino acids. Germline CDR1 and CDR2: SGHNT and YENEEA. The CDR3: CASTWRASGGEYQETQYF. CDR3 DNA sequence: TGTGCCAGCACCTGGAGGGCTAGCGGGGGGGAGTACCAAGAGACCCAGTACTTC.

The V gene is TRBV5-1, the J gene TRBJ1-5; TRBD1 aligns across 9 bases. The CDR3 is 17 amino acids. V lost 3 bases and J lost 6; bases outside the gene matches: 13. The germline gives CDR1 SGHRS, CDR2 YFSETQ. The CDR3 is CASSWGPDRGDTQPQHF. The CDR3 DNA sequence: TGCGCCAGCAGCTGGGGACCGGACAGGGGAGATACTCAGCCCCAGCATTTT.

In this sample, this clone turned up a few times. The chain has TRBV12-3 or TRBV12-4 and TRBJ1-2, with D maybe TRBD1 (6 bases). The CDR3 is 13 amino acids. The V end was cut by 3 bases, the J end by 3 bases, with 8 bases between. CDR3 sequence (DNA): TGTGCCAGCAGTTTCCACAGGGACTATGGCTACACCTTC. This sequence encodes CASSFHRDYGYTF.

In its sample, this clone ranks as medium-sized. The rearrangement uses TRBV6-4 and TRBJ2-3; D is possibly TRBD2 (6 bases). Trimming removed 6 bases from V and 2 bases from J, with 12 bases in between. Germline values: CDR1 MRHNA, CDR2 SNTAGT. This CDR3 region has 14 residues. CDR3 in DNA: TGTGCCAGCAGCGGGGCGGGGAACACAGATACGCAGTATTTT. Translated, it gives CASSGAGNTDTQYF.

The chain employs TRBV24-1 and TRBJ2-3; 9 bases match TRBD2. With V trimmed by 0 bases and J by 2 bases, 2 bases remained unmatched. CDR1 and CDR2 from the germline V gene are KGHDR and SFDVKD. This CDR3 region has 16 residues. The CDR3 loop is CATSDLTSGLTDTQYF. The DNA of the CDR3 is TGTGCCACCAGTGATTTGACTAGCGGGCTCACAGATACGCAGTATTTT.

This clone has only one observation. The chain couples TRBV3-1 (or the pseudogene TRBV3-2) to TRBJ1-2; 7 bases align to TRBD1. The J segment lost 0 bases and the V segment lost 6 bases, leaving 10 bases of the junction unmatched. Germline V lookup: CDR1 LGHDT, CDR2 YNNKEL (reference sequence). This CDR3 contains 16 residues. CDR3 residues: CASSLDRASANYGYTF. The CDR3 DNA follows: TGTGCCAGCAGTCTAGACAGGGCCTCCGCTAACTATGGCTACACCTTC.

The J gene is TRBJ2-7, the V gene TRBV3-1 (or the pseudogene TRBV3-2); 10 nucleotides match TRBD1. This CDR3 has 14 amino acids. Unmatched junction bases numbered 2, after V lost 2 bases and J lost 4 bases. The germline CDR1 and CDR2 sequences are LGHDT and YNNKEL (reference sequence). CDR3 sequence (DNA): TGTGCCAGCAGCCAACCGGGACAGGGGTACGAGCAGTACTTC. Residues: CASSQPGQGYEQYF.

The chain combines TRBV6-4 with TRBJ1-2; 9 bases agree with TRBD1. The CDR3 length is 13 residues. J gave up 7 bases and V 3 bases, and 3 bases lay outside the gene matches. CDR1 MRHNA and CDR2 SNTAGT come from the germline V gene. In DNA, the CDR3 is TGTGCCAGCAGTGAGGACAGGGGCGGTGGCTACACCTTC. Translated: CASSEDRGGGYTF.

This sequence joins TRBV7-6 and TRBJ2-2; the D gene is possibly TRBD2 (5 bases). Between the trimmed V and J ends, which lost 1 base and 1 base, there was a span of 10 bases. The CDR3 is made up of 16 amino acids. Germline assignment: CDR1 SGHVS and CDR2 FNYEAQ. The CDR3 DNA sequence: TGTGCCAGCAGCTTAGGACTAATAATGAACACCGGGGAGCTGTTTTTT. Translated, it gives CASSLGLIMNTGELFF.

The chain recombines TRBV13 with TRBJ2-3; 7 nucleotides align to TRBD1. Germline values: CDR1 PRHDT, CDR2 FYEKMQ (reference sequence). Trimming cost V 0 bases and J 14 bases; bases outside gene matches: 5. The CDR3 loop spans 12 amino acids. CDR3 DNA: TGTGCCAGCAGCTTAGGCATTGAGGGGGCGTATTTT. Translating it yields CASSLGIEGAYF.

The chain has TRBV5-4 and TRBJ1-1, with D possibly being TRBD1 (5 bases). Deletions cut 4 bases from V and 0 bases from J, with 10 bases between. Germline-derived CDR1 and CDR2 are SGHNT and YYREEE (reference sequence). The CDR3 covers 14 residues. DNA of the CDR3: TGTGCCAGCAGCCCACAACAGGTGAACACTGAAGCTTTCTTT. Translation gives CASSPQQVNTEAFF.

The chain is built from TRBV5-1 and TRBJ2-7, with a weak D call TRBD1 (6 bases). This CDR3 is built from 17 residues. Trimming removed 0 bases at V and 4 bases at J, with 20 bases between. Germline CDR1 is SGHRS and CDR2 is YFSETQ. CDR3 in DNA: TGCGCCAGCAGCTTGGCTCCTAGGGGCAGGGGCCCATACGAGCAGTACTTC. As protein: CASSLAPRGRGPYEQYF.

This clone was counted once. This sequence joins TRBV3-1 (or the pseudogene TRBV3-2) and TRBJ2-4; no clear D. The CDR3 is 14 residues long. The germline V gene has CDR1 LGHDT and CDR2 YNNKEL (reference sequence). V lost 1 base to trimming and J lost 8 bases, with 12 bases between them. CDR3 loop: CASSQAVASDIQYF. The DNA for the CDR3 is TGTGCCAGCAGCCAAGCGGTGGCCAGCGACATTCAGTACTTC.

This clone showed up just once. V usage is TRBV2 and J usage is TRBJ2-7; 7 nucleotides align to TRBD1. The CDR3 runs 14 residues. The germline CDR1 and CDR2 sequences are SNHLY and FYNNEI. V shed 6 bases and J 0 bases; nucleotides not matched to a gene: 5. CDR3: CASRKQGSSYEQYF. CDR3 nucleotides: TGTGCCAGCAGAAAACAGGGGAGCTCCTACGAGCAGTACTTC.

The V gene is TRBV5-1, the J gene TRBJ2-7; 9 bases map to TRBD2. Trimming cost V 0 bases and J 0 bases; bases outside gene matches: 1. The CDR3 is made up of 15 amino acids. Per the germline V gene, CDR1 is SGHRS and CDR2 is YFSETQ. The CDR3 DNA is TGCGCCAGCAGCTTGGGAGCGGGGGGCTCCTACGAGCAGTACTTC. As protein: CASSLGAGGSYEQYF.

The chain joins TRBV2 to TRBJ1-6; D is unresolved. The CDR3 runs 15 residues. Germline V CDR1 and CDR2: SNHLY, FYNNEI. The V gene lost 8 bases and the J gene lost 6 bases, with 17 bases spanning the gap. The CDR3 DNA sequence: TGTGCCAGCGTTTCCCAAGCCCCCACTAATTCACCCCTCCACTTT. Its translation is CASVSQAPTNSPLHF.

This sequence joins TRBV2 and TRBJ1-2; D not certain. The CDR3 totals 14 residues. V lost 4 bases and J 4 bases, leaving 13 bases between the germline ends. Germline CDR1 reads SNHLY; CDR2 reads FYNNEI. As DNA, the CDR3 is TGTGCCAGCAGTGTTCAGCTAGACCCCTATGGCTACACCTTC. It yields the protein CASSVQLDPYGYTF. Full variable domain (remainder filled in from reference TRBV2 and TRBJ1-2): EPEVTQTPSHQVTQMGQEVILRCVPISNHLYFYWYRQILGQKVEFLVSFYNNEISEKSEIFDDQFSVERPDGSNFTLKIRSTKLEDSAMYFCASSVQLDPYGYTFGSGTRLTVV.

V and J are TRBV12-3 or TRBV12-4 and TRBJ2-7, with a tentative D call TRBD2 (5 bases). The CDR3 has 11 amino acids. The V end was cut by 6 bases, the J end by 9 bases, with 12 bases between. The CDR3 sequence is CASSQREVQYF. The DNA of the CDR3 is TGTGCCAGCAGCCAACGGGAAGTGCAGTACTTC.

The V gene is TRBV19, the J gene TRBJ2-5; TRBD2 might be the D (6 bases). CDR1 is LNHDA and CDR2 is SQIVND in the germline V gene (reference sequence). This CDR3 spans 15 amino acids. Trimming removed 5 bases at V and 2 bases at J, with 15 bases between. In nucleotides, the CDR3 is TGTGCCAGTAGTCAAAAATGGGGGGTTCAAGAGACCCAGTACTTC. Encoded protein: CASSQKWGVQETQYF.